Below, 10 T cell receptor beta chains from the same sample are listed, as sequenced in a study of regulatory T cells in long-lasting Graves disease. Regarding time point: persistent/refractory GD, antithyroid drugs over 5 years with positive TRAb. From PBMCs, RNA was extracted and then used to make the TCR library. In building TCR beta libraries, iRepertoire HTBI primers were used together with Arm-PCR of CDR3 regions. TCRdb independently ran MiXCR on the multiplex PCR reads; one entry per CDR3 protein. The sample includes under 450,000 distinct CDR3 sequences, roughly a quarter of them seen just once. This specimen consisted of peripheral blood mononuclear cells (PBMCs), obtained when the disease was refractory, from a patient treated with antithyroid drugs. These receptors all come from a female donor with Graves disease.

The V gene is TRBV5-1, the J gene TRBJ2-7, with TRBD2 matching 10 bases. Germline loops: CDR1 SGHRS, CDR2 YFSETQ. The CDR3 runs 18 residues. J gave up 4 bases and V 0 bases, and 13 bases lay outside the gene matches. CDR3 nucleotide sequence: TGCGCCAGCAGCTTGGGTCCTACACCTAGCGGGAGTGCGTACGAGCAGTACTTC. Translation: CASSLGPTPSGSAYEQYF.

The chain carries TRBV28 and TRBJ2-7, with 7 nucleotides matching TRBD1. This CDR3 contains 14 residues. The V gene end was trimmed by 6 bases and the J gene end by 3 bases; junction bases not matched to a gene: 8. Germline V CDR1 and CDR2: MDHEN, SYDVKM. The CDR3 coding sequence is TGTGCCAGCAGCATCGACAGGGTAGGCTACGAGCAGTACTTC. Translating it yields CASSIDRVGYEQYF.

This clonotype occurred many times. V is TRBV24-1 and J is TRBJ1-2; 8 bases fit TRBD1. V shed 6 bases, J shed 4 bases, and the junction held 3 bases outside the gene matches. Germline-derived CDR1 and CDR2 are KGHDR and SFDVKD. This CDR3 is built from 13 residues. CDR3 residues: CATSPGQAYGYTF. In DNA form, the CDR3 reads TGTGCCACCAGTCCGGGACAGGCCTATGGCTACACCTTC.

The rearrangement links TRBV4-1 to TRBJ2-7, with unresolved D. Germline loops: CDR1 MGHRA, CDR2 YSYEKL. V lost 1 base, J lost 5 bases, and 12 bases lay in between. This CDR3 region has 14 residues. The CDR3 DNA reads as TGCGCCAGCAGCCAAGGTTTGAAGGGAAACGAGCAGTACTTC. It specifies CASSQGLKGNEQYF.

This clonotype was detected only a few times. This sequence joins TRBV6-1 and TRBJ1-1; 8 bases are shared with TRBD1. CDR1 MNHNS and CDR2 SASEGT come from the germline V gene. V dropped 5 bases and J dropped 5; count of bases not matched to a gene: 4. The CDR3 totals 13 residues. The CDR3 loop reads CASSRTGKTEAFF. The DNA for the CDR3 is TGTGCCAGCAGTCGGACAGGGAAAACTGAAGCTTTCTTT.

This clonotype appeared many times. The chain uses TRBV2 and TRBJ2-5; 11 bases fit TRBD2. With V trimmed by 6 bases and J by 11 bases, 2 bases remained unmatched. CDR3 length: 11 residues. CDR1 and CDR2 (germline): SNHLY, FYNNEI. Here the CDR3 DNA reads TGTGCCAGCAGGAGGACTAGCGGGCAGTACTTC. The encoded protein is CASRRTSGQYF.

The CDR3 DNA follows: TGTGCCATGTCAGACAGGCCAGCGAACACCGGGGAGCTGTTTTTT. It encodes CAMSDRPANTGELFF. This rearrangement joins TRBV6-1 to TRBJ2-2; D perhaps matches TRBD1 (6 bases). The germline V gene has CDR1 MNHNS and CDR2 SASEGT. Trimming shortened V by 10 bases and J by 0 bases, and 15 bases separated the two germline ends. The length of the CDR3 is 15 residues.

In its sample, this clonotype was seen a few times. The chain has TRBV19 and TRBJ2-3; 7 nucleotides align to TRBD2. V trimming: 4 bases; J trimming: 8 bases; junction bases outside the gene matches: 9. Germline V CDR1 and CDR2: LNHDA, SQIVND (reference sequence). CDR3 length: 14 residues. The DNA for the CDR3 is TGTGCCAGTAGTACGACCGGGACTATAGGTACGCAGTATTTT. It is translated as CASSTTGTIGTQYF.

This clonotype has a handful of counts. The rearrangement joins TRBV20-1 to TRBJ2-7; 10 nucleotides agree with TRBD2. The germline gives CDR1 DFQATT, CDR2 SNEGSKA (reference sequence). Trimming took 4 bases from V and 5 from J; bases not matched to a gene: 11. CDR3 length: 15 residues. The CDR3: CSATHLAGEFHEQYF. The CDR3, as DNA: TGCAGTGCTACCCATCTAGCGGGAGAGTTCCACGAGCAGTACTTC.

The genes are TRBV5-1 and TRBJ2-1, with 12 bases fitting TRBD2. Germline trimming cut 4 bases from V and 10 bases from J; bases unmatched to any gene: 9. The CDR3 covers 15 residues. Per germline, CDR1 SGHRS and CDR2 YFSETQ. The CDR3 sequence is CASSPTTSGSIEQFF. The DNA for the CDR3 is TGCGCCAGCAGCCCGACGACTAGCGGGAGTATAGAGCAGTTCTTC.